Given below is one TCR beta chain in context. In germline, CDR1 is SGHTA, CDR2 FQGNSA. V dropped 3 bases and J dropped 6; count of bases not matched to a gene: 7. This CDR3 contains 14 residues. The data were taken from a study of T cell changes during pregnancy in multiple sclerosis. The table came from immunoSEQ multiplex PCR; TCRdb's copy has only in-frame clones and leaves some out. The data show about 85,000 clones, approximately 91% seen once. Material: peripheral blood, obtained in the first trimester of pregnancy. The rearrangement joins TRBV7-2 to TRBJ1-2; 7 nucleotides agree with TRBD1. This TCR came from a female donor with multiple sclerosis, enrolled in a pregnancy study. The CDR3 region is CASSLDEGANGYTF. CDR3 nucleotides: TGTGCCAGCAGCTTGGACGAGGGGGCAAATGGCTACACCTTC. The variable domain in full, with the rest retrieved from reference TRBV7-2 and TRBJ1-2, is GAGVSQSPSNKVTEKGKDVELRCDPISGHTALYWYRQSLGQGLEFLIYFQGNSAPDKSGLPSDRFSAERTGGSVSTLTIQRTQQEDSAVYLCASSLDEGANGYTFGSGTRLTVV.